The 5 T cell receptor beta chains reported below all come from one sample, sequenced in a study of breast tumors, draining lymph nodes, adjacent tissues. TCRdb ran MiXCR on the multiplex PCR reads and lists one entry per CDR3 protein. Here the sample spans around 70,000 distinct CDR3 sequences, less than 50% being singletons. The sequencing sample was made of breast tumor tissue. The receptors stem from a female donor with breast cancer. Some clones in this sample may be carry-over from other donors' samples.

The sample holds many counts of this clonotype. The rearrangement links TRBV10-3 to TRBJ2-1; 7 bases are shared with TRBD1. The CDR3 is 16 residues long. Germline-derived CDR1 and CDR2 are ENHRY and SYGVKD. Trimming took 6 bases from V and 2 from J; bases not matched to a gene: 10. CDR3 nucleotides: TGTGCCATCAGCTGGGACAGACAAAACCCCTACAATGAGCAGTTCTTC. This encodes CAISWDRQNPYNEQFF.

At least ten counts were recorded for this clonotype. The chain has TRBV10-2 and TRBJ2-1, with TRBD2 matching over 12 bases. The CDR3 length is 13 residues. V trimming: 10 bases; J trimming: 7 bases; junction bases outside the gene matches: 5. CDR1 and CDR2 (germline): WSHSY, SAAADI. CDR3 DNA sequence: TGCGCCACAGGACTAGCGGGAACAAATGAGCAGTTCTTC. It is translated as CATGLAGTNEQFF.

The rearrangement links TRBV7-9 to TRBJ2-2; 7 nucleotides agree with TRBD1. The CDR3 extends over 17 amino acids. Trimming cost V 5 bases and J 3 bases; bases outside gene matches: 12. Germline CDR1 SEHNR, CDR2 FQNEAQ (reference sequence). The CDR3 protein is CASSARGQGRDTGELFF. The CDR3 region has the DNA TGTGCCAGCAGCGCGAGGGGGCAAGGGCGAGACACCGGGGAGCTGTTTTTT.

This clonotype was seen many times. This chain joins TRBV20-1 and TRBJ2-3, with TRBD2 identical over 12 bases. The CDR3 consists of 18 residues. V trimming: 5 bases; J trimming: 5 bases; junction bases outside the gene matches: 17. Per germline, CDR1 DFQATT and CDR2 SNEGSKA (reference sequence). The chain's CDR3 is CSASHPILAGGVGDTQYF. In DNA, the CDR3 is TGCAGTGCTTCCCACCCCATACTAGCGGGAGGAGTAGGAGATACGCAGTATTTT.

The table lists this clonotype with many counts. A much larger clone lies a single base off, so this may be a read error. The rearrangement joins TRBV20-1 to TRBJ1-2; the D gene is possibly TRBD1 (5 bases). CDR1 and CDR2 from the germline V gene are DFQATT and SNEGSKA (reference sequence). The CDR3 sequence is 15 residues long. Between the trimmed V and J ends, which lost 0 bases and 4 bases, there was a span of 15 bases. The CDR3: CSARDPSPGPYGYTF. CDR3 nucleotides: TGCAGTGCTAGAGACCCCTCGCCGGGACCCTATGGCTACACCTTC.